A single sample gave rise to the 10 T cell receptor beta chains below, sequenced in a study of CD8 T cells in Susac syndrome. It was with random hexamers that about 0.45 to 1 ug RNA was reverse transcribed. Via MiXCR, TCRdb re-called the immunoSEQ multiplex PCR reads, giving one row per CDR3 protein. Here the sample spans over 100,000 distinct CDR3 sequences, roughly 96% being singletons. Sequenced material: CD4+ T cells from PBMCs. The receptors come from a human donor in good health.

V and J are TRBV12-3 or TRBV12-4 and TRBJ1-1; D may be TRBD1 (5 bases). Trimming removed 3 bases at V and 4 bases at J, with 12 bases between. The CDR3 sequence is 14 residues long. In DNA form, the CDR3 reads TGTGCCAGCAGTTTGCAGGGTCTAGGCACTGAAGCTTTCTTT. Translation: CASSLQGLGTEAFF.

J is TRBJ2-1 and V is TRBV12-3 or TRBV12-4; TRBD2 aligns across 12 bases. The V segment lost 5 bases and the J segment 3 bases; nucleotides outside the gene matches: 5. This CDR3 is built from 16 residues. This CDR3 reads CASSPSGRADYNEQFF. CDR3 bases: TGTGCCAGCAGTCCTAGCGGGAGGGCCGACTACAATGAGCAGTTCTTC.

V gene TRBV5-1 combines with J gene TRBJ2-2; 11 nucleotides agree with TRBD1. V lost 2 bases and J lost 6; bases outside the gene matches: 3. Germline CDR1 and CDR2: SGHRS and YFSETQ. CDR3 length equals 15 residues. CDR3 in amino acids: CASSFGQGASGELFF. The CDR3 DNA reads as TGCGCCAGCAGCTTCGGACAGGGGGCTTCCGGGGAGCTGTTTTTT.

This chain uses TRBV6-1 with TRBJ2-6; TRBD2 matches 8 bases. Germline V gene sequence: CDR1 MNHNS, CDR2 SASEGT. CDR3 size: 14 residues. V gave up 7 bases and J gave up 4 bases; unmatched junction bases: 3. CDR3 sequence (DNA): TGTGCCAGCACGGGGGGGCCAGGGGCCAACGTCCTGACTTTC. It yields the protein CASTGGPGANVLTF.

V usage is TRBV5-6 and J usage is TRBJ1-3; 9 bases line up with TRBD1. There are 16 residues in the CDR3. Germline CDR1 reads SGHDT; CDR2 reads YYEEEE. The V and J ends lost 4 bases and 7 bases, in that order; junction bases with no gene match: 12. CDR3: CASSPDRGRRGNTIYF. CDR3 nucleotide sequence: TGTGCCAGCAGCCCGGACAGGGGTCGCCGAGGCAACACCATATATTTT. The entire variable domain, with the rest obtained from reference TRBV5-6 and TRBJ1-3, is as follows: DAGVTQSPTHLIKTRGQQVTLRCSPKSGHDTVSWYQQALGQGPQFIFQYYEEEERQRGNFPDRFSGHQFPNYSSELNVNALLLGDSALYLCASSPDRGRRGNTIYFGEGSWLTVV.

J is TRBJ2-3 and V is TRBV6-5, with 7 bases fitting TRBD1. CDR3 length: 16 residues. The germline V gene has CDR1 MNHEY and CDR2 SVGAGI. V lost 2 bases to trimming and J lost 1 base; unmatched junction nucleotides: 6. CDR3: CASSYEGARGTDTQYF. CDR3 nucleotide sequence: TGTGCCAGCAGTTACGAGGGGGCGCGTGGCACAGATACGCAGTATTTT.

The chain combines TRBV29-1 with TRBJ2-1; D perhaps matches TRBD1 (5 bases). The CDR3 loop spans 11 amino acids. V lost 7 bases and J lost 4, with 8 bases in between. In germline, CDR1 is SQVTM, CDR2 ANQGSEA. CDR3 sequence reads: CSADSYNEQFF. CDR3 DNA: TGCAGCGCCGACAGTTACAATGAGCAGTTCTTC.

V and J are TRBV14 and TRBJ2-1, with D hard to call. Germline loops: CDR1 SGHDN, CDR2 FVKESK. V was pared by 0 bases and J by 7 bases, with 13 bases between. The CDR3 is 15 residues long. The CDR3 reads CASSQDLRLQNEQFF. For the CDR3, the DNA is TGTGCCAGCAGCCAAGATTTAAGGCTACAGAATGAGCAGTTCTTC.

This clonotype has only one observation. The chain's CDR3 is CASRGGSSNQPQHF. The CDR3 DNA follows: TGTGCCAGCAGGGGGGGAAGTAGCAATCAGCCCCAGCATTTT. J is TRBJ1-5 and V is TRBV2, with D perhaps TRBD1 (5 bases). Germline CDR1 is SNHLY and CDR2 is FYNNEI. The V gene lost 6 bases and the J gene lost 0 bases, with 9 bases spanning the gap. The CDR3 runs to 14 residues.

For the CDR3, the DNA is TGTGCCAGCAGCCCTTCGTGGGCCGAAGGAAAACTGTTTTTT. Its translation is CASSPSWAEGKLFF. The gene calls are TRBV3-1 and TRBJ1-4; no reliable D call. Trimming left V 4 bases short and J 10 bases short, with 16 bases between. The CDR3 extends over 14 amino acids. In germline, CDR1 is LGHDT, CDR2 YNNKEL (reference sequence).